This record looks at one T cell receptor (beta chain) sequence and its context. This entry is derived from a study of Graves' ophthalmopathy and Graves' hyperthyroidism. Amplification targeted the TCR beta CDR3 regions, with RNA transcripts as the source material. First-round RT-PCR used HTBI primers; second-round multiplex PCR followed. In TCRdb, the multiplex PCR reads were re-called with MiXCR into one record per CDR3 protein. The sample yields about 550,000 distinct CDR3 sequences, roughly 39% seen once. CDR1 and CDR2 (germline): LNHDA, SQIVND (reference sequence). The CDR3 loop spans 17 amino acids. V was cut by 3 bases and J by 1 base, with 16 bases left in between.

Sequencing was performed on peripheral blood or thyroid tissue (not recorded which). This chain joins TRBV19 and TRBJ1-5; D perhaps matches TRBD1 (6 bases). The clonotype originates from an adult man with Graves' hyperthyroidism. The CDR3 sequence is CASSIQSGDASNQPQHF. The CDR3 DNA reads TGTGCCAGTAGTATTCAATCAGGGGACGCGAGCAATCAGCCCCAGCATTTT.